Given below is one T cell receptor beta chain in context. The sample comes from a study of T cell responses to AZD1222 COVID-19 vaccine. Clones were read by immunoSEQ multiplex PCR, and TCRdb kept only the in-frame ones, dropping some. The repertoire holds 100,000 or so clones, with more than 70% as singletons. The germline V gene encodes CDR1 SGHTA and CDR2 FQGTGA. This CDR3 spans 16 amino acids. V lost 0 bases and J lost 1, with 10 bases in between. The specimen was peripheral blood, collected on day 0 of AZD1222 vaccination. This TCR was recovered from an adult in good health. The rearrangement joins TRBV7-3 to TRBJ2-1; D is perhaps TRBD2 (6 bases). The CDR3 DNA reads as TGTGCCAGCAGCTTAACGTCACTAGCTTCCTACAATGAGCAGTTCTTC. Translated: CASSLTSLASYNEQFF.